This entry concerns a single TCR beta chain. What it binds is unknown. The J segment lost 10 bases and the V segment lost 3 bases, leaving 2 bases of the junction unmatched. CDR1 is SEHNR and CDR2 is FQNEAQ in the germline V gene (reference sequence). The length of the CDR3 is 11 residues. The record originates from a study of chemoradiotherapy in HPV16-positive cancers. Turning to the study itself: Candidate HPV-specific T-cell clones and common TCR motifs came from functional assays in two HPV16-positive patients.

Libraries were prepared by immunoSEQ multiplex PCR; TCRdb keeps only in-frame clonotypes and omits some of them. The sample consists of roughly 28,000 clones, roughly 84% of them appearing once. Points from the study as a whole: During treatment, candidate HPV-specific clones and E7-related motifs expanded in tumor. HPV-responsive T-cell expansion during chemoradiotherapy was linked to improved recurrence-free survival in HPV16-positive patients.

Repeated repertoire sampling spanned the course of chemoradiotherapy. The sample consisted of blood, taken from a patient who underwent chemoradiotherapy. The sequence was collected from a human donor with HPV-associated anogenital cancer. The chain is built from TRBV7-9 and TRBJ2-5; 7 bases match TRBD2. The CDR3 here is CASSLREGQYF. CDR3 nucleotides: TGTGCCAGCAGCTTGAGGGAGGGCCAGTACTTC.